One sample yielded the 22 T cell receptor beta chains listed below, sequenced in a study of cytomegalovirus exposure and HLA in healthy donors. The study ran its PCR with 60 Vbeta and 13 Jbeta primers. Assay used: immunoSEQ multiplex PCR; TCRdb lists only in-frame clones, some missing. The sample lists some 120,000 clones; 74% were seen once. Source material: PBMCs. The receptors were sampled from a man aged 25 to 40 in good health and CMV-seropositive.

The chain combines TRBV25-1 with TRBJ2-5, with TRBD1 as a possible D gene (6 bases). CDR1 and CDR2 (germline): MGHDK, SYGVNS. The length of the CDR3 is 14 residues. V was pared by 4 bases and J by 5 bases, with 14 bases between. This chain's CDR3 is CASSGQHREETQYF. The CDR3 DNA sequence: TGTGCCAGCAGTGGCCAACACAGGGAGGAGACCCAGTACTTC. The full variable domain, with the rest looked up from reference TRBV25-1 and TRBJ2-5, is EADIYQTPRYLVIGTGKKITLECSQTMGHDKMYWYQQDPGMELHLIHYSYGVNSTEKGDLSSESTVSRIRTEHFPLTLESARPSHTSQYLCASSGQHREETQYFGPGTRLLVL.

The chain combines TRBV7-8 with TRBJ2-5, with 11 bases fitting TRBD1. The V gene end was trimmed by 5 bases and the J gene end by 5 bases; junction bases not matched to a gene: 4. There are 14 residues in the CDR3. From germline, CDR1 is SGHVS and CDR2 FQNEAQ. The CDR3 sequence is CASSGRTGGETQYF. In DNA, the CDR3 is TGTGCCAGCAGCGGCCGGACAGGGGGCGAGACCCAGTACTTC.

V usage is TRBV7-9 and J usage is TRBJ2-3; TRBD1 agrees at 8 bases. After removal of 0 bases from V and 0 bases from J, the junction contained 8 bases not matched to a gene. CDR1 and CDR2 from the germline V gene are SEHNR and FQNEAQ (reference sequence). The CDR3 has 18 residues. DNA for the CDR3: TGTGCCAGCAGCTTAGCGCAGACAGGGGCCCGAAGCACAGATACGCAGTATTTT. Translation: CASSLAQTGARSTDTQYF.

The gene calls are TRBV4-1 and TRBJ2-1; D possibly corresponds to TRBD1 (7 bases). The CDR3 contains 15 residues. Germline assignment: CDR1 MGHRA and CDR2 YSYEKL. Trimming left V 2 bases short and J 4 bases short, with 12 bases between. In DNA form, the CDR3 reads TGCGCCAGCAGCCAACGGCAGGGGGGTTACAATGAGCAGTTCTTC. It translates to CASSQRQGGYNEQFF.

The chain links TRBV13 to TRBJ1-5, with no clear D. V dropped 5 bases and J dropped 4 bases, with 9 bases sitting between them. This CDR3 spans 13 amino acids. Germline V CDR1 and CDR2: PRHDT, FYEKMQ (reference sequence). CDR3 nucleotide sequence: TGTGCCAGCAGCCGGGGAGTAAATCAGCCCCAGCATTTT. Encoded protein: CASSRGVNQPQHF.

This clone was detected once. The gene calls are TRBV6-1 and TRBJ1-6; D is unresolved. Germline V gene lookup returns CDR1 MNHNS and CDR2 SASEGT. CDR3 length: 14 amino acids. Between the trimmed V and J ends, which lost 1 base and 3 bases, there was a span of 4 bases. As DNA, the CDR3 is TGTGCCAGCAGTGAAGTCAGCTATAATTCACCCCTCCACTTT. Amino acid sequence: CASSEVSYNSPLHF.

This sequence joins TRBV5-1 and TRBJ2-5; 7 bases are a match to TRBD2. The CDR3 spans 15 residues. Trimming removed 1 base from V and 5 bases from J; junction bases left unmatched: 8. From germline, CDR1 is SGHRS and CDR2 YFSETQ. The DNA for the CDR3 is TGCGCCAGCAGCTTGTCGGGGGGTCGGGGGGAGACCCAGTACTTC. It translates to CASSLSGGRGETQYF.

A note on this clone: One end of the junction fails to match germline, which may point to a read error. The chain recombines TRBV4-1 with TRBJ1-2; a possible D gene is TRBD1 (5 bases). CDR1 is MGHRA, CDR2 YSYEKL, per germline. This CDR3 is 15 amino acids long. CDR3 bases: TGCGCCAGCAGCCAAGATGGGGTAAGGGGTTATGGCTACCCCTTC. This translates into CASSQDGVRGYGYPF.

V gene TRBV2 combines with J gene TRBJ2-1; 9 bases align to TRBD2. Germline loops: CDR1 SNHLY, CDR2 FYNNEI. This CDR3 comprises 13 residues. The J segment lost 3 bases and the V segment lost 8 bases, leaving 2 bases of the junction unmatched. CDR3 protein: CASETSGYNEQFF. The CDR3 DNA is TGTGCCAGCGAGACTAGCGGCTACAATGAGCAGTTCTTC. The full variable domain, rest sourced from reference TRBV2 and TRBJ2-1, is EPEVTQTPSHQVTQMGQEVILRCVPISNHLYFYWYRQILGQKVEFLVSFYNNEISEKSEIFDDQFSVERPDGSNFTLKIRSTKLEDSAMYFCASETSGYNEQFFGPGTRLTVL.

This rearrangement joins TRBV27 to TRBJ2-7, with D tentatively TRBD2 (6 bases). Trimming shortened V by 6 bases and J by 2 bases, and 17 bases separated the two germline ends. Per germline, CDR1 MNHEY and CDR2 SMNVEV (reference sequence). The CDR3 covers 15 residues. CDR3 sequence reads: CASRQSRGLPYEQYF. Here the CDR3 DNA reads TGTGCCAGCAGACAATCACGGGGGTTACCCTACGAGCAGTACTTC.

The chain combines TRBV5-1 with TRBJ2-7; D is perhaps TRBD1 (6 bases). Germline V CDR1 and CDR2: SGHRS, YFSETQ. The V end was cut by 1 base, the J end by 4 bases, with 24 bases between. The CDR3 contains 18 residues. The CDR3 bases are TGCGCCAGCAGCTTGCGATCCCCCACCACCCGACAGGCGTACGAGCAGTACTTC. Its protein product is CASSLRSPTTRQAYEQYF.

This clone was detected a few times. The chain carries TRBV4-1 and TRBJ2-1; 13 bases are a match to TRBD2. Trimming removed 0 bases from V and 10 bases from J; junction bases left unmatched: 3. The CDR3 sequence is 15 residues long. Germline V gene lookup returns CDR1 MGHRA and CDR2 YSYEKL. In nucleotides, the CDR3 is TGCGCCAGCAGCCAAGAACTAGCGGGGGGGCGGGAGCAGTTCTTC. Encoded protein: CASSQELAGGREQFF.

With respect to this clone: This specimen includes other DNA sequences encoding the same CDR3. The genes are TRBV4-2 and TRBJ2-5; TRBD2 agrees at 15 bases. V was pared by 1 base and J by 5 bases, with 5 bases of the junction left unmatched. Germline V lookup: CDR1 LGHNA, CDR2 YNFKEQ. CDR3 size: 17 residues. The CDR3 here is CASSQGTSGGARETQYF. DNA for the CDR3: TGTGCCAGCAGCCAAGGGACTAGCGGGGGGGCCCGGGAGACCCAGTACTTC.

This clone was detected a few times. The chain has TRBV19 and TRBJ1-5, with a tentative D call TRBD1 (6 bases). Germline CDR1 LNHDA, CDR2 SQIVND (reference sequence). The V gene lost 1 base and the J gene lost 7 bases, with 14 bases spanning the gap. The CDR3 has 15 amino acids. CDR3 protein: CASSIAGGAVQPQHF. Written as DNA, the CDR3 is TGTGCCAGTAGTATAGCGGGGGGGGCCGTGCAGCCCCAGCATTTT.

The J gene is TRBJ2-3, the V gene TRBV27; maybe TRBD2 (6 bases). V lost 5 bases to trimming and J lost 5 bases, with 17 bases between them. This CDR3 spans 15 amino acids. CDR1 and CDR2 (germline): MNHEY, SMNVEV (reference sequence). The CDR3 loop reads CASSPVGGYRDTQYF. DNA of the CDR3: TGTGCCAGCAGTCCGGTCGGAGGGTATCGAGATACGCAGTATTTT.

The rearrangement uses TRBV11-3 and TRBJ2-7; 9 bases map to TRBD1. Germline V gene sequence: CDR1 SGHNT, CDR2 YENEEA. This CDR3 spans 15 amino acids. V gave up 4 bases and J gave up 4 bases; unmatched junction bases: 8. The CDR3: CASSSGQGREYEQYF. In DNA form, the CDR3 reads TGTGCCAGCAGCTCAGGACAGGGGAGAGAATACGAGCAGTACTTC.

The gene calls are TRBV4-1 and TRBJ1-4; D gene uncertain. Trimming stripped 1 base from V and 0 bases from J, with 15 bases between. There are 18 residues in the CDR3. CDR1 is MGHRA and CDR2 is YSYEKL in the germline V gene. The CDR3: CASSQVVASSTTNEKLFF. The CDR3 DNA follows: TGCGCCAGCAGCCAAGTAGTAGCAAGCTCGACAACTAATGAAAAACTGTTTTTT.

The rearrangement joins TRBV19 to TRBJ1-5; D might be TRBD1 (6 bases). The CDR3 has 14 amino acids. V was shortened by 5 bases and J by 7 bases, with 15 bases between the two germline ends. Per germline, CDR1 LNHDA and CDR2 SQIVND (reference sequence). CDR3 in amino acids: CASSPQGKGQPQHF. Written as DNA, the CDR3 is TGTGCCAGTAGTCCACAGGGTAAGGGCCAGCCCCAGCATTTT.

The chain joins TRBV5-1 to TRBJ1-2, with D perhaps matching TRBD1 (6 bases). The V and J ends lost 0 bases and 1 base respectively, with 7 bases between them. CDR1 SGHRS and CDR2 YFSETQ come from the germline V gene. This CDR3 comprises 14 residues. CDR3 region: CASSLGQDNYGYTF. The CDR3, as DNA: TGCGCCAGCAGCTTGGGACAGGATAACTATGGCTACACCTTC. The whole variable domain, filled in from reference TRBV5-1 and TRBJ1-2, reads KAGVTQTPRYLIKTRGQQVTLSCSPISGHRSVSWYQQTPGQGLQFLFEYFSETQRNKGNFPGRFSGRQFSNSRSEMNVSTLELGDSALYLCASSLGQDNYGYTFGSGTRLTVV.

In its sample, this clone was seen a few times. This rearrangement joins TRBV4-1 to TRBJ2-7, with D possibly TRBD2 on 6 matching bases. Deletions cut 1 base from V and 4 bases from J, with 11 bases between. CDR3 length: 14 residues. CDR1 is MGHRA and CDR2 is YSYEKL in the germline V gene. As DNA, the CDR3 is TGCGCCAGCAGCCAAGCGGCGGGGCAATACGAGCAGTACTTC. This codes for CASSQAAGQYEQYF.

V gene TRBV6-6 combines with J gene TRBJ2-7; 9 bases align to TRBD1. The germline V gene has CDR1 MNHNY and CDR2 SVGAGI (reference sequence). The CDR3 length is 15 residues. Losses at the gene ends were 6 bases for V and 6 bases for J; bases not matched to a gene: 12. The CDR3 coding sequence is TGTGCCAGCAGGAACCGGGACAGGGAAGGCCTCGAGCAGTACTTC. As protein: CASRNRDREGLEQYF.

The chain is built from TRBV5-1 and TRBJ1-3; 9 bases are a match to TRBD1. CDR3 length: 15 amino acids. Losses at the gene ends were 4 bases for V and 3 bases for J; bases not matched to a gene: 5. Germline V CDR1 and CDR2: SGHRS, YFSETQ. The CDR3 here is CASSPGTGHGNTIYF. The CDR3 DNA sequence: TGCGCCAGCAGCCCGGGGACAGGGCATGGAAACACCATATATTTT.